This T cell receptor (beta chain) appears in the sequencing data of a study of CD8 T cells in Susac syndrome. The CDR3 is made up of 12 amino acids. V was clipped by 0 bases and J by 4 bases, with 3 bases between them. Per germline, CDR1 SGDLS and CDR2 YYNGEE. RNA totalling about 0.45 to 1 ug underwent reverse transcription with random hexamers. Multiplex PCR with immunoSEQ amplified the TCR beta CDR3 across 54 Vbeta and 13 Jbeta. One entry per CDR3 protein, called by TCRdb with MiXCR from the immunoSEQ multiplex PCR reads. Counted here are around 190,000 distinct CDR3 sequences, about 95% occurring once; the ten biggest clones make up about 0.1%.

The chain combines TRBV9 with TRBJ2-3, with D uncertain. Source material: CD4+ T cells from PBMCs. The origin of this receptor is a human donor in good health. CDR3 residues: CASSVDADTQYF. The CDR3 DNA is TGTGCCAGCAGCGTAGACGCAGATACGCAGTATTTT. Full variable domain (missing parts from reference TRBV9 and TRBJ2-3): DSGVTQTPKHLITATGQRVTLRCSPRSGDLSVYWYQQSLDQGLQFLIQYYNGEERAKGNILERFSAQQFPDLHSELNLSSLELGDSALYFCASSVDADTQYFGPGTRLTVL.